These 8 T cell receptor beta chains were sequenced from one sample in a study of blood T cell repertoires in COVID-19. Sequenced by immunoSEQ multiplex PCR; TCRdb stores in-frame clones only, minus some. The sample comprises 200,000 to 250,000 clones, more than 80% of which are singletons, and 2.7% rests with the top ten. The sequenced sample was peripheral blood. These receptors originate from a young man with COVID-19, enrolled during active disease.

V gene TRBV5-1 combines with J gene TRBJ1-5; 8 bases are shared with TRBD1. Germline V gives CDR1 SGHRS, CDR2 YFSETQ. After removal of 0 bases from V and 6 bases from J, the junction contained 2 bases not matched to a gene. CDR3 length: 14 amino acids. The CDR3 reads CASSLAGTGQPQHF. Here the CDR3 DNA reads TGCGCCAGCAGCTTGGCAGGGACAGGTCAGCCCCAGCATTTT. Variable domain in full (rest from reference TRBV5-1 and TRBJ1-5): KAGVTQTPRYLIKTRGQQVTLSCSPISGHRSVSWYQQTPGQGLQFLFEYFSETQRNKGNFPGRFSGRQFSNSRSEMNVSTLELGDSALYLCASSLAGTGQPQHFGDGTRLSIL.

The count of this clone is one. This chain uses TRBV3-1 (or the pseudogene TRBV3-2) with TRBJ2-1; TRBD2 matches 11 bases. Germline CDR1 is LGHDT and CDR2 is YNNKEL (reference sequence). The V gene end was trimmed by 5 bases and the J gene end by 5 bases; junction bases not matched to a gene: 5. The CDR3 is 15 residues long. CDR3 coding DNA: TGTGCCAGCAGCACGGGACTAGCGGTTAACAATGAGCAGTTCTTC. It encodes CASSTGLAVNNEQFF.

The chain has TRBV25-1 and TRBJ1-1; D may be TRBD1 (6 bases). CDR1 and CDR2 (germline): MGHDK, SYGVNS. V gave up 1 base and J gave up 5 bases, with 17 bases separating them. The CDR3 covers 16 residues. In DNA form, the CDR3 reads TGTGCCAGCAGTGAATTGGGAAGAGTAGACAGGACTGAAGCTTTCTTT. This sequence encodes CASSELGRVDRTEAFF.

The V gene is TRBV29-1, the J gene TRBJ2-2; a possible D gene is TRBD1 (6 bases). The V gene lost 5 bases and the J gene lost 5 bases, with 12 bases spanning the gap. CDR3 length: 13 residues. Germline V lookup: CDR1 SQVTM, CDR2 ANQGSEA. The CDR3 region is CSVRDTVTGELFF. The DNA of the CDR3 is TGCAGCGTTCGGGACACCGTAACCGGGGAGCTGTTTTTT.

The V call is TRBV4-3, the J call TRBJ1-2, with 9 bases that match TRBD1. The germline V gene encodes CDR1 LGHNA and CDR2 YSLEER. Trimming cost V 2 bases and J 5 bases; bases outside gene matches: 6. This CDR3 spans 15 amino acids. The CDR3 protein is CASSQTSQGAYGYTF. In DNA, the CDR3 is TGCGCCAGCAGCCAAACCTCACAGGGGGCTTATGGCTACACCTTC.

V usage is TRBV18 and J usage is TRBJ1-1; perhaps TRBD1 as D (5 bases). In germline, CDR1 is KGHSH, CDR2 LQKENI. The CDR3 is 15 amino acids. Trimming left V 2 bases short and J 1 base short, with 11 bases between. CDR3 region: CASSPLSGPNTEAFF. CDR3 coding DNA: TGTGCCAGCTCACCATTATCAGGGCCGAACACTGAAGCTTTCTTT.

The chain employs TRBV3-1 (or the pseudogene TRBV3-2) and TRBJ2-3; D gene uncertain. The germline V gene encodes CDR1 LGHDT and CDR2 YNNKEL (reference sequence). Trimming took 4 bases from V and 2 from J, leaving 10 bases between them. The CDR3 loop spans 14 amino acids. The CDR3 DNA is TGTGCCAGCAGCCCCTACGGTCCCACAGATACGCAGTATTTT. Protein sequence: CASSPYGPTDTQYF.

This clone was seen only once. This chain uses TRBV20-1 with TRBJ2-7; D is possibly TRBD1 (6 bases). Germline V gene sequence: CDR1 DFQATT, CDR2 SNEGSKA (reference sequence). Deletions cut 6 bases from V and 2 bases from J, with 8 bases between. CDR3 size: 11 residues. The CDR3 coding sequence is TGCAGTGCCTACAGGGCCTACGAGCAGTACTTC. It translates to CSAYRAYEQYF.